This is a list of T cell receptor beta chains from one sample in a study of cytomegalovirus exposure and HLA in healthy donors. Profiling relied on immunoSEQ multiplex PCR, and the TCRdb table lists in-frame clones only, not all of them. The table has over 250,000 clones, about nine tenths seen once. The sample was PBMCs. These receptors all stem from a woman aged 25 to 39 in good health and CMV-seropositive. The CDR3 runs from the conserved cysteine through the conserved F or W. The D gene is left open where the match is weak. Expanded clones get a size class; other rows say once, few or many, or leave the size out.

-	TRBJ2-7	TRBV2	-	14	CASSRQPGNTQEYF	TGTGCCAGCAGCCGACAGCCGGGCAACACACAGGAGTACTTC
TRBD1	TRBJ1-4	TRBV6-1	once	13	CASRGTGEAKLFF	TGTGCCAGCAGAGGGACAGGGGAGGCAAAACTGTTTTTT
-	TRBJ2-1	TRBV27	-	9	CAVGNEQFF	TGTGCCGTGGGCAATGAGCAGTTCTTC
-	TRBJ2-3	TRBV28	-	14	CATFRGSITDTQYF	TGTGCCACTTTCCGGGGCTCGATCACAGATACGCAGTATTTT
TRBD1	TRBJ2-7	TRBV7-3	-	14	CASSLTGTGNEQYF	TGTGCCAGCAGCTTAACCGGGACAGGGAACGAGCAGTACTTC
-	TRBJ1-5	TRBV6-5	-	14	CASSYEWGNQPQHF	TGTGCCAGCAGTTACGAGTGGGGGAATCAGCCCCAGCATTTT
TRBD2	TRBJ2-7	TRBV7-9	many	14	CASSHELATYEQYF	TGTGCCAGCAGTCATGAACTAGCGACTTACGAGCAGTACTTC
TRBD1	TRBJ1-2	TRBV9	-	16	CASSVDPQGAYYGYTF	TGTGCCAGCAGCGTAGACCCGCAGGGGGCATACTATGGCTACACCTTC
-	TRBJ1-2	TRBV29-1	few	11	CSVTGLYGYTF	TGCAGCGTAACCGGCCTCTATGGCTACACCTTC
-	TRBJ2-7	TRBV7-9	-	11	CASGVSYEQYF	TGTGCCAGCGGGGTCAGCTACGAGCAGTACTTC
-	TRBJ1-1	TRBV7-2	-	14	CASSLDPGNTEAFF	TGTGCCAGCAGCTTAGATCCCGGGAACACTGAAGCTTTCTTT
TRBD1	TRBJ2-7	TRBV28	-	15	CASSLSGTGEREQYF	TGTGCCAGCAGTTTAAGTGGGACAGGGGAGCGGGAGCAGTACTTC
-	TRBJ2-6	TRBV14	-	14	CASSPRTGANVLTF	TGTGCCAGCAGCCCACGTACTGGGGCCAACGTCCTGACTTTC
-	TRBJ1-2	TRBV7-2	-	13	CASSLGGTGGYTF	TGTGCCAGCAGCTTGGGAGGGACGGGTGGCTACACCTTC
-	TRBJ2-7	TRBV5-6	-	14	CASSLPGREGEQYF	TGTGCCAGCAGCCTACCAGGGCGAGAGGGCGAGCAGTACTTC
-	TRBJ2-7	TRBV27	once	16	CASSSTGSQKYYEQYF	TGTGCCAGCAGTTCAACAGGGTCCCAAAAATACTACGAGCAGTACTTC
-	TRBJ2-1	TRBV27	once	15	CASSVAASSYNEQFF	TGTGCCAGCAGTGTAGCGGCGAGCTCCTACAATGAGCAGTTCTTC
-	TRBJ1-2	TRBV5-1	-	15	CASSLGPGEGYGYTF	TGCGCCAGCAGCTTGGGACCGGGGGAGGGCTATGGCTACACCTTC
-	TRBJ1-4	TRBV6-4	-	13	CASSVRPGEKLFF	TGTGCCAGCAGTGTCCGACCGGGGGAAAAACTGTTTTTT
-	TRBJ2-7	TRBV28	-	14	CASSFFRGQGEQYF	TGTGCCAGCAGTTTTTTCCGGGGCCAGGGGGAGCAGTACTTC
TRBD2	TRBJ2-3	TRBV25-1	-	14	CASSSSGVLDTQYF	TGTGCCAGCAGTTCTAGCGGGGTTCTAGATACGCAGTATTTT
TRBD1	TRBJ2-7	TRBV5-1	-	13	CASTGDSTYEQYF	TGCGCCAGCACAGGGGACAGTACCTACGAGCAGTACTTC
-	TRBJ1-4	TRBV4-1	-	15	CASSQTDSANEKLFF	TGCGCCAGCAGCCAGACAGATTCGGCTAATGAAAAACTGTTTTTT
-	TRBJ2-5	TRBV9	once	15	CASSVSGASQETQYF	TGTGCCAGCAGCGTTTCCGGGGCCTCCCAAGAGACCCAGTACTTC
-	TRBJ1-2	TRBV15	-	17	CATSRDLIDRLNYGYTF	TGTGCCACCAGCAGAGACCTGATAGACAGATTAAACTATGGCTACACCTTC
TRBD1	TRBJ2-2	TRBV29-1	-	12	CSGQGYTGELFF	TGCTCGGGACAGGGGTACACCGGGGAGCTGTTTTTT
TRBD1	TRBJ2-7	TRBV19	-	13	CASSLTGGNEQYF	TGTGCCAGTAGTCTTACAGGGGGTAACGAGCAGTACTTC
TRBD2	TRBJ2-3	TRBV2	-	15	CATLSSGRSTDTQYF	TGTGCCACTTTATCTAGCGGGAGGTCCACAGATACGCAGTATTTT
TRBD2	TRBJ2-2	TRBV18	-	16	CASSPPGTSGTGELFF	TGTGCCAGCTCACCACCTGGGACTAGCGGCACCGGGGAGCTGTTTTTT
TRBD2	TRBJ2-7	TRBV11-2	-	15	CASSFGLAGTYEQYF	TGTGCCAGCAGCTTCGGACTAGCGGGAACCTACGAGCAGTACTTC
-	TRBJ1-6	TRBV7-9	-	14	CASSFEGEGSPLHF	TGTGCCAGCAGCTTTGAAGGGGAAGGTTCACCCCTCCACTTT
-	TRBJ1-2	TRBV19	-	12	CASSRGAVGYTF	TGTGCCAGCTCGCGGGGTGCGGTTGGCTACACCTTC
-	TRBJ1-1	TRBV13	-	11	CASSRLTEAFF	TGTGCCAGCAGCCGCCTTACTGAAGCTTTCTTT
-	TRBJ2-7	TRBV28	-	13	CASTDRGPYEQYF	TGTGCCAGCACCGACCGCGGCCCCTACGAGCAGTACTTC
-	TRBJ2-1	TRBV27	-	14	CASSLAGSRNEQFF	TGTGCCAGCAGTTTAGCGGGGAGCCGAAATGAGCAGTTCTTC
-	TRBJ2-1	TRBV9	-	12	CASSVAGDEQFF	TGTGCCAGCAGCGTAGCTGGCGATGAGCAGTTCTTC
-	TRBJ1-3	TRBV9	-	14	CASSAYRSGNTIYF	TGTGCCAGCAGCGCGTACAGATCTGGAAACACCATATATTTT
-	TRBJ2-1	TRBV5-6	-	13	CASSLPASSEQFF	TGTGCCAGCAGCCTACCGGCCTCGTCGGAGCAGTTCTTC
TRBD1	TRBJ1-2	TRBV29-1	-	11	CSDGTGSGYTF	TGCAGCGATGGGACAGGGTCTGGCTACACCTTC
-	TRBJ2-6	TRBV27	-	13	CASTSAGANVLTF	TGTGCCAGCACTAGTGCTGGGGCCAACGTCCTGACTTTC
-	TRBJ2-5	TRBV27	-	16	CASRQRRKSPPETQYF	TGTGCCAGCAGACAACGGAGAAAGAGTCCCCCAGAGACCCAGTACTTC
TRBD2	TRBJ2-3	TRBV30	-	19	CAWTRTHGTSGRGADTQYF	TGTGCCTGGACCAGAACTCATGGGACTAGCGGGAGAGGGGCAGATACGCAGTATTTT
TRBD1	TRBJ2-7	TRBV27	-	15	CASSFRDRGQDEQYF	TGTGCCAGCAGTTTCCGGGACAGGGGGCAGGACGAGCAGTACTTC
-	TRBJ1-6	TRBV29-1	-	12	CSVRDGNSPLHF	TGCAGCGTGCGGGACGGGAATTCACCCCTCCACTTT
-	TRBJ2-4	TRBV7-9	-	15	CASSLDRGRENIQYF	TGTGCCAGCAGCTTAGATCGGGGACGAGAGAACATTCAGTACTTC
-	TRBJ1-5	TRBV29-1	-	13	CSVEGTEGQPQHF	TGCAGCGTTGAGGGTACAGAAGGTCAGCCCCAGCATTTT
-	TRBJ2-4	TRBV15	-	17	CATSTHGALTAKNIQYF	TGTGCCACCAGCACGCACGGGGCCTTAACAGCCAAAAACATTCAGTACTTC
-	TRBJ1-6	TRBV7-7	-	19	CASSLGWERPNSYNSPLHF	TGTGCCAGCAGCTTAGGGTGGGAACGCCCGAACTCCTATAATTCACCCCTCCACTTT
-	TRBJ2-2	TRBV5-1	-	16	CASSSDGPRITGELFF	TGCGCCAGCAGCTCGGACGGCCCCCGAATCACCGGGGAGCTGTTTTTT
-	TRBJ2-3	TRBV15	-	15	CATSREVRPTDTQYF	TGTGCCACCAGCAGAGAGGTGCGGCCCACAGATACGCAGTATTTT